The 2 T cell receptor beta chains below were found in one sample sequenced in a study of Graves' ophthalmopathy and Graves' hyperthyroidism. Amplifying from RNA transcripts, the study obtained TCR beta CDR3 regions. Scientists carried out first-round RT-PCR using HTBI primers and then a second-round multiplex PCR. One entry per CDR3 protein results from TCRdb running MiXCR on the multiplex PCR reads. The table records hundreds of thousands of distinct CDR3 sequences, 45% to 55% of them present only once. Source material: peripheral blood. These receptors were taken from an adult man with Graves' ophthalmopathy.

The chain couples TRBV9 to TRBJ1-4; unclear D gene. The V end lost 4 bases, the J end lost 5 bases, and 6 bases lay between the germline ends. The CDR3 extends over 12 amino acids. CDR1 is SGDLS and CDR2 is YYNGEE in the germline V gene. CDR3 amino acids: CASSQLNEKLFF. The CDR3 DNA reads TGTGCCAGCAGCCAATTGAATGAAAAACTGTTTTTT. Together with reference TRBV9 and TRBJ1-4, the CDR3 gives the full variable domain: DSGVTQTPKHLITATGQRVTLRCSPRSGDLSVYWYQQSLDQGLQFLIQYYNGEERAKGNILERFSAQQFPDLHSELNLSSLELGDSALYFCASSQLNEKLFFGSGTQLSVL.

Remarks on this clonotype: Sequence at one end of the junction differs from germline and may be a read error. The chain links TRBV7-7 to TRBJ2-5; 12 bases align to TRBD1. The CDR3 has 16 amino acids. Per germline, CDR1 SSHAT and CDR2 FNYEAQ (reference sequence). The CDR3 loop reads CASSLAGTGGPETQYF. CDR3 DNA: TGTGCTAGCAGCTTAGCAGGGACAGGGGGCCCGGAGACCCAGTACTTC.